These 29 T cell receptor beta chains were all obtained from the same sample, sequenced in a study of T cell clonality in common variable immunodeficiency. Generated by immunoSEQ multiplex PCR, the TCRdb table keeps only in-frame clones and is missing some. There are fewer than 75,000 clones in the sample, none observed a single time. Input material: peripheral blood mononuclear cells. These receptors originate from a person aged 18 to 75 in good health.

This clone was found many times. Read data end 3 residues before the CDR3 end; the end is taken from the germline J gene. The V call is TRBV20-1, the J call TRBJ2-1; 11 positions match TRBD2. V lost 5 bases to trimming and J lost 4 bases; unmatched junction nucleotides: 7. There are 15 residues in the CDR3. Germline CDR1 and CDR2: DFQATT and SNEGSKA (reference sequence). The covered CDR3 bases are TGCAGTGCTCGGCTAGCGGGGGGATATTACAATGAG. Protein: CSARLAGGYYNE. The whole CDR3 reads CSARLAGGYYNEQFF.

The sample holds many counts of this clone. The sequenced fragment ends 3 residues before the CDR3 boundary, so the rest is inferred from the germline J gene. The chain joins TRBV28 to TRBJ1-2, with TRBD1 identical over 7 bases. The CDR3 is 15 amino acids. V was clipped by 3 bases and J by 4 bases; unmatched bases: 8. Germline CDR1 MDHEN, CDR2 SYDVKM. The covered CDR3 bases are TGTGCCAGCAGTTTGGACGTTGCAGGGGGCTATGGC. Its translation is CASSLDVAGGYG. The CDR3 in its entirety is CASSLDVAGGYGYTF.

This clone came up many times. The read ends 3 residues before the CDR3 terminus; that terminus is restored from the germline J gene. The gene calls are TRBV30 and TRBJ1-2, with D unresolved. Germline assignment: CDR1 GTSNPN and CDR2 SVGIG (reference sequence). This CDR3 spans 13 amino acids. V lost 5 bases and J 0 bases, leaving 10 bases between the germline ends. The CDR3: CAWADTTNYGYTF. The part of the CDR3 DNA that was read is TGTGCCTGGGCCGATACTACTAACTATGGC.

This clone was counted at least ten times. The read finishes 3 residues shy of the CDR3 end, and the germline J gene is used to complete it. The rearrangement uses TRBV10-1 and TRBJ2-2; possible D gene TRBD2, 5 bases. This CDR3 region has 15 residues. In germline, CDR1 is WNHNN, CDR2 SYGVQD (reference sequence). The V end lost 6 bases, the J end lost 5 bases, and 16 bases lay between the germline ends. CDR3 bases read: TGCGCCAGCAGCCGAGACGGGGTTCGGACCGGGGAG. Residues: CASSRDGVRTGE. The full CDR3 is CASSRDGVRTGELFF.

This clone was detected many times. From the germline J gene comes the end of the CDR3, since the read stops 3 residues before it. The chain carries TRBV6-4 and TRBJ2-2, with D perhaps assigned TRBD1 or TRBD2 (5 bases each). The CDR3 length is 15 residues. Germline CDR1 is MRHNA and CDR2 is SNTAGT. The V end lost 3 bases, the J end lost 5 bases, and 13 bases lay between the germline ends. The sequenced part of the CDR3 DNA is TGTGCCAGCAGTGAGACCGAAGAGGGGACCGGGGAG. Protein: CASSETEEGTGE. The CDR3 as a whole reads CASSETEEGTGELFF.

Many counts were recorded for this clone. The sequenced part of the CDR3 DNA is TGTGCCACCAGTGTCACAGGGACGGGCGAG. Translation gives CATSVTGTGE. The CDR3, in full, reads CATSVTGTGEQYF. J is TRBJ2-7 and V is TRBV24-1, with a weak D call TRBD1 (6 bases). Read coverage stops 3 residues before the CDR3 terminus; the germline J gene supplies the remainder. Germline V gives CDR1 KGHDR, CDR2 SFDVKD. The CDR3 is 13 amino acids. V was trimmed by 5 bases and J by 6 bases, leaving 13 bases between them.

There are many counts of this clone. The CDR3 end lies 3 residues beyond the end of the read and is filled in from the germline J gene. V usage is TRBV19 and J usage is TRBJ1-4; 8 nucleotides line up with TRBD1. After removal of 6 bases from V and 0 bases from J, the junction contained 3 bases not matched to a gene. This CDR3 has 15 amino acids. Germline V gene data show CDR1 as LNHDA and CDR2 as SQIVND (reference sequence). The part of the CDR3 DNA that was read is TGTGCCAGTAGCACAGGGGGAGCAACTAATGAAAAA. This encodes CASSTGGATNEK. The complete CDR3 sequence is CASSTGGATNEKLFF.

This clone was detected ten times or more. The CDR3 protein is CASSETGGIYNEQFF. Incomplete CDR3 DNA: TGTGCCAGCAGTGAGACAGGGGGCATTTACAATGAG. The chain carries TRBV12-3 or TRBV12-4 and TRBJ2-1, with 10 positions matching TRBD1. Read data end 3 residues before the CDR3 end; the end is taken from the germline J gene. Trimming took 5 bases from V and 4 from J; bases not matched to a gene: 5. This CDR3 is 15 amino acids long.

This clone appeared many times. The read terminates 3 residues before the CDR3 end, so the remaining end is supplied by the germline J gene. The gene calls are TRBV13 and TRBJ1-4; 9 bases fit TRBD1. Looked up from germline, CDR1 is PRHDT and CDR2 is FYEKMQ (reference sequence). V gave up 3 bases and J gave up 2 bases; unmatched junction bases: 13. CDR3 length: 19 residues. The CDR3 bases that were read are TGTGCCAGCAGCTTCACCGGGACAGGGTTTTCTGCGACTAATGAAAAA. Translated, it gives CASSFTGTGFSATNEK. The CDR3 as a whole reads CASSFTGTGFSATNEKLFF.

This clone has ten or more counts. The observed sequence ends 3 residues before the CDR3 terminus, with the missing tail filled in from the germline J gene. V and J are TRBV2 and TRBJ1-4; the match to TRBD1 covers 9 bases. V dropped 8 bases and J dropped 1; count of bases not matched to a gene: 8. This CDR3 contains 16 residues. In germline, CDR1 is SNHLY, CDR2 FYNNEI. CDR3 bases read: TGTGCCAGCGGGGCCGACAGGGGGGTAACTAATGAAAAA. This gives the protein CASGADRGVTNEK. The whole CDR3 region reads CASGADRGVTNEKLFF.

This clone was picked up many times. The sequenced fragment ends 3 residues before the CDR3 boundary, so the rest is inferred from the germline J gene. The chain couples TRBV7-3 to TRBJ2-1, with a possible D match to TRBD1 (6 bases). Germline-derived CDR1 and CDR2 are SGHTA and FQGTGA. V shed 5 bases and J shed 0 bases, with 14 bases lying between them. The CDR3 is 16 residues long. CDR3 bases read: TGTGCCAGCAGCCTGGGGGACACCTACTCCTACAATGAG. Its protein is CASSLGDTYSYNE. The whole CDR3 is CASSLGDTYSYNEQFF.

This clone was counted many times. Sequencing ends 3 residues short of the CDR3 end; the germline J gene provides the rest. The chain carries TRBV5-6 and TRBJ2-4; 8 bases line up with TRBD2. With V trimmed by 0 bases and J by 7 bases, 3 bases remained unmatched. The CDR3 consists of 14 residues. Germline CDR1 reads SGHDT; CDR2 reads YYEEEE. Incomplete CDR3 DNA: TGTGCCAGCAGCTTGGCGGGGGGGCTGAACATT. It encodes CASSLAGGLNI. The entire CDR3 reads CASSLAGGLNIQYF.

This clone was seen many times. CDR3 bases read: TGCGCCAGCAGCTTGAGAGGTAGCGGGGGGCTCACAGATACG. Translating gives CASSLRGSGGLTDT. The full-length CDR3 reads as CASSLRGSGGLTDTQYF. The rearrangement joins TRBV5-1 to TRBJ2-3; 10 bases agree with TRBD2. Coverage ceases 3 residues before the CDR3 finishes, and the germline J gene fills in the end. The CDR3 consists of 17 residues. CDR1 SGHRS and CDR2 YFSETQ come from the germline V gene. V shed 1 base and J 2 bases; nucleotides not matched to a gene: 7.

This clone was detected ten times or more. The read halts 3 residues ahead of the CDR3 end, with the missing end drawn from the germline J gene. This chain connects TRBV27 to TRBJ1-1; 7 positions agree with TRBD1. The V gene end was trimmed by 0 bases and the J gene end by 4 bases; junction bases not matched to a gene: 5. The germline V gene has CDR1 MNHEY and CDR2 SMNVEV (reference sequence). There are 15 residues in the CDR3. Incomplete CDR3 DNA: TGTGCCAGCAGTTTATCGAAGGGGGCAGGCACTGAA. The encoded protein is CASSLSKGAGTE. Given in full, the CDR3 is CASSLSKGAGTEAFF.

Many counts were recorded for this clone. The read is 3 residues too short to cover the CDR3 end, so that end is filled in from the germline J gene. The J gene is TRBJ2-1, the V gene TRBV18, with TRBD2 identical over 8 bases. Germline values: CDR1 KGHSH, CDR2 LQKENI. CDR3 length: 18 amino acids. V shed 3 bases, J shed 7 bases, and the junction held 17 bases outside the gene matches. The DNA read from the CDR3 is TGTGCCAGCTCACCTTTTATTGGAAGGAGCGGGAGAACGAATGAG. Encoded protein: CASSPFIGRSGRTNE. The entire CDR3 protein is CASSPFIGRSGRTNEQFF.

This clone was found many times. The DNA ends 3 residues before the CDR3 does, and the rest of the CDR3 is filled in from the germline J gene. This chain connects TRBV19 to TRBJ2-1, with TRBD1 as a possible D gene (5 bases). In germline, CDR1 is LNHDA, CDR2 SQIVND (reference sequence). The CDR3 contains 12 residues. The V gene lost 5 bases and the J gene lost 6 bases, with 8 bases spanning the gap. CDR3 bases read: TGTGCCAGTAGTCCAGGGTTCAATGAG. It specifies CASSPGFNE. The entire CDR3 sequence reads CASSPGFNEQFF. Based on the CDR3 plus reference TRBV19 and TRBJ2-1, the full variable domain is DGGITQSPKYLFRKEGQNVTLSCEQNLNHDAMYWYRQDPGQGLRLIYYSQIVNDFQKGDIAEGYSVSREKKESFPLTVTSAQKNPTAFYLCASSPGFNEQFFGPGTRLTVL.

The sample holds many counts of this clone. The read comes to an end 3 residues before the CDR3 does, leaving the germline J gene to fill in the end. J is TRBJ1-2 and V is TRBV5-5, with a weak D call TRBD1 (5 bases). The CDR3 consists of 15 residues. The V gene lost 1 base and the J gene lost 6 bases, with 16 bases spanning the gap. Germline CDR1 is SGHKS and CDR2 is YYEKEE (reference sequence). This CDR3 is CASSLSVRVDNGYTF. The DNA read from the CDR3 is TGTGCCAGCAGCTTGAGTGTCAGGGTGGACAATGGC.

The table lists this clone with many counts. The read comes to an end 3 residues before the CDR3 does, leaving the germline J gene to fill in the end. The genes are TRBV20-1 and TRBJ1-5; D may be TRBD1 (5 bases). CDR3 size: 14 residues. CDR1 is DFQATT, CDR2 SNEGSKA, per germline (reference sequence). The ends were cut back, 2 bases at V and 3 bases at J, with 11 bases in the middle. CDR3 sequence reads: CSARTQGDNQPQHF. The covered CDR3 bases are TGCAGTGCTAGAACCCAAGGGGACAATCAGCCC.

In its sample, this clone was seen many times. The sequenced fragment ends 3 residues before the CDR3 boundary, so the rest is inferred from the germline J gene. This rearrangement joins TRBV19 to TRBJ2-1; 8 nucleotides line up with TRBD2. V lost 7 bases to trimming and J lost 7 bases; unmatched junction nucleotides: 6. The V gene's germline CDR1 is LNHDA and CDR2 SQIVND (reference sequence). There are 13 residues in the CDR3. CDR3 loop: CASTDGGGNEQFF. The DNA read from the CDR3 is TGTGCCAGTACCGACGGCGGGGGGAATGAG.

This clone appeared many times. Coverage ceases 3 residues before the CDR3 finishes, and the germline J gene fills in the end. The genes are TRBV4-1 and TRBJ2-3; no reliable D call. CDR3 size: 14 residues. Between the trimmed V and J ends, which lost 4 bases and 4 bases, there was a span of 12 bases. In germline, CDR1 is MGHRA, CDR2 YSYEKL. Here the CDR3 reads CASSPMRGSDTQYF. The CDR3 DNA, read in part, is TGCGCCAGCAGCCCGATGAGAGGCTCAGATACG.

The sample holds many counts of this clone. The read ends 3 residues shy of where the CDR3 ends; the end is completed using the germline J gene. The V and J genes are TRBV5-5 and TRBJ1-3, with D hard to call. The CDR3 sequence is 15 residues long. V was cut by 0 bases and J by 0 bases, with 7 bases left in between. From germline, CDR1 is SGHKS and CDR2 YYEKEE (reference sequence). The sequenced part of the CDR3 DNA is TGTGCCAGCAGCTTGGAAGACTTCTCTGGAAACACC. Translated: CASSLEDFSGNT. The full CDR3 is CASSLEDFSGNTIYF.

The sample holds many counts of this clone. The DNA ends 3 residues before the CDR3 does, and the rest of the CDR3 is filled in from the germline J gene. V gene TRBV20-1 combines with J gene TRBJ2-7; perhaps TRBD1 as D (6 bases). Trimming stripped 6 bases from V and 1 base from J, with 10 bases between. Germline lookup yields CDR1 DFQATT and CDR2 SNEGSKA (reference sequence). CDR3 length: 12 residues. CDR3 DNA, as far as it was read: TGCAGTGCCCGGGACACGTCCTACGAG. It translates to CSARDTSYE. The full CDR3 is CSARDTSYEQYF.

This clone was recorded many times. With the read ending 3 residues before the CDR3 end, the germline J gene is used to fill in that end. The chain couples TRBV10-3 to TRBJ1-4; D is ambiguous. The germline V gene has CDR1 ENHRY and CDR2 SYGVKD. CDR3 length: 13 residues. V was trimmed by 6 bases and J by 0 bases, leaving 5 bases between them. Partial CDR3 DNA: TGTGCCATCAGCCCTTCAACTAATGAAAAA. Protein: CAISPSTNEK. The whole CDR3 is CAISPSTNEKLFF.

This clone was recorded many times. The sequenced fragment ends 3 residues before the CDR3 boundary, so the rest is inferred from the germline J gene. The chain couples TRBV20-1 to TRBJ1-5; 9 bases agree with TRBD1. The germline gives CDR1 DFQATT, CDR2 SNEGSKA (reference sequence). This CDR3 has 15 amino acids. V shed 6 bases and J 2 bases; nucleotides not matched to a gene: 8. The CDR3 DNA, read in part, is TGCAGTGCCGACAGGGGGGCCCCAGGCAATCAGCCC. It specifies CSADRGAPGNQP. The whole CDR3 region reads CSADRGAPGNQPQHF.

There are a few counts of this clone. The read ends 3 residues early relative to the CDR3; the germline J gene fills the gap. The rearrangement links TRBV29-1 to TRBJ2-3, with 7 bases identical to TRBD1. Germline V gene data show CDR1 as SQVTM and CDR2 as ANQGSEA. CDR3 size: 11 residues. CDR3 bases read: TGCAGCGTGACAGGGAGAGAGACG. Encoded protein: CSVTGRET. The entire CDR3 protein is CSVTGRETQYF.

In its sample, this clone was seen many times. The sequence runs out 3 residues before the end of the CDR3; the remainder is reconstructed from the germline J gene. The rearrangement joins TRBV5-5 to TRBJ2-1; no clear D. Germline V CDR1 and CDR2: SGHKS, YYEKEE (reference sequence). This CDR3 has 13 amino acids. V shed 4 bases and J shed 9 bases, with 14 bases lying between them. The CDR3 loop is CASSQSSPGEQFF. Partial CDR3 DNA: TGTGCCAGCAGCCAGTCCAGTCCAGGTGAG.

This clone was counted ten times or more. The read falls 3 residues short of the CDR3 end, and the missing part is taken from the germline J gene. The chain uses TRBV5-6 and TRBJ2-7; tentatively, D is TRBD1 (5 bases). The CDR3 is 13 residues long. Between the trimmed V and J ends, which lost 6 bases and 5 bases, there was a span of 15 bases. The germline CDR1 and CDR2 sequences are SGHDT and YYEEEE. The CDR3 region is CASTFWGRDEQYF. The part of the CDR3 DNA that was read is TGTGCCAGCACCTTTTGGGGCAGGGACGAG.

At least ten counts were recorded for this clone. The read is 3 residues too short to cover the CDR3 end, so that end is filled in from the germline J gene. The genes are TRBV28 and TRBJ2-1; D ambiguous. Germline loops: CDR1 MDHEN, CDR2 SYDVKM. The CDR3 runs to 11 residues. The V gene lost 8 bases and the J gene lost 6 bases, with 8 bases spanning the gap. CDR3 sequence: CASLRGNEQFF. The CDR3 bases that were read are TGTGCCAGCTTAAGAGGCAATGAG.

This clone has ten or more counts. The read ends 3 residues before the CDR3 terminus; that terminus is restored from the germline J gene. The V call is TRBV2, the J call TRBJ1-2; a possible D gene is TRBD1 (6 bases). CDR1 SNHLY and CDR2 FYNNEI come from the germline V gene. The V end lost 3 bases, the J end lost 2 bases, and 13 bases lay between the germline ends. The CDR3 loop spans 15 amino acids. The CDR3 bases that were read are TGTGCCAGCAGTGATGGGGGGGCCATAAACTATGGC. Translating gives CASSDGGAINYG. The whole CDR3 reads CASSDGGAINYGYTF.